This section outlines one T cell receptor (beta chain) sequence together with its context. Its antigen is still unknown. This specimen belongs to a study of graft-versus-host responses after intestinal transplantation. Study as a whole: Multivisceral, liver-intestinal, or isolated intestinal transplants were performed in recipients. Anti-thymocyte globulin induction, then tacrolimus and steroids for about three years, went to all recipients. Findings and limits, study-wide: Ileal or blood samples showed some GvH clones first, and such clones were also found in recipient marrow. Elevated graft-versus-host to host-versus-graft clonal ratios in allografts were recorded for patients with graft-donor T cell macrochimerism.

The CDR3 has 11 amino acids. Germline V gives CDR1 DFQATT, CDR2 SNEGSKA (reference sequence). Trimming took off 1 base at V and 10 bases at J, with 8 bases between the two ends. Assay: immunoSEQ multiplex PCR; the TCRdb copy retains only in-frame clones and omits some. This sample carries around 90,000 clones, 85% to 95% of them seen once, and the ten largest clones take about 0.2%. Material: unstimulated CD4+ T cells sorted from spleen or lymph node cells, obtained before transplant. The receptor was derived from a human donor who was the organ donor for an intestinal transplant. The chain couples TRBV20-1 to TRBJ2-4; no clear D gene. The CDR3 DNA sequence: TGCAGTGCTAGAGTCACTCCTATTCAGTACTTC. Protein product: CSARVTPIQYF.